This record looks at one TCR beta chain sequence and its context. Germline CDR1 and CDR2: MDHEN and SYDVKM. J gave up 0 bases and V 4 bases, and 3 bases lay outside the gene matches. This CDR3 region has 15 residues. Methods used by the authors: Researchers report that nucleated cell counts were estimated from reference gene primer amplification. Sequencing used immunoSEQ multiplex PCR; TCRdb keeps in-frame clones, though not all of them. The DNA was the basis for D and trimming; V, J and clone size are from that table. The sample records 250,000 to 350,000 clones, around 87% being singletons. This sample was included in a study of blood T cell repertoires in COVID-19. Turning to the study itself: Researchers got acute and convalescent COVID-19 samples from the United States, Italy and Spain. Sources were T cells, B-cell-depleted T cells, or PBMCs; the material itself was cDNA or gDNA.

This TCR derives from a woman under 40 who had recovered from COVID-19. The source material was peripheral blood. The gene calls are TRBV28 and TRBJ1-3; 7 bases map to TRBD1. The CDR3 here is CASSSGTASGNTIYF. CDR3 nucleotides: TGTGCCAGCAGTTCTGGGACAGCCTCTGGAAACACCATATATTTT.